This section outlines one TCR beta chain sequence together with its context. The antigen it binds to is not known. No per-base quality is available; no much larger clone lies one base away. The intended sense of this specimen's time point label: baseline before oral tofacitinib. Peripheral blood and lesional scalp punch biopsies were obtained from patients with alopecia areata. PBMCs were isolated by density centrifugation and stained for CD3, CD4 and CD8, and CD4+ and CD8+ T cells were sorted on a FACSAria. The trim is 1 base for V and 0 bases for J, with a gap of 12 bases between the germline ends. Including the terminal cysteine and phenylalanine, the CDR3 comprises 17 residues. Kept here is only the CDR3 DNA, which spans 51 bases and is read in frame from base 1. CDR1 and CDR2 are drawn from the germline V gene: LGHNA, YNFKEQ. The protocol used for the library was the immunoSEQ multiplex PCR assay. To provide template for TCR sequencing, every sample had RNA extracted and reverse transcribed into cDNA. First-strand cDNA was synthesized using SuperScript III with a 2:1 mix of oligo-dT and random hexamers. A synthetic immune receptor repertoire was used to assess amplification bias, and residual bias was removed computationally. Per the original workflow: Raw reads were preprocessed to remove errors, and CDR3 was defined according to IMGT conventions as the region from the conserved cysteine to phenylalanine. Clonality was calculated as 1 minus Shannon entropy normalized by log2 of the number of productive unique TCRs. Whether scalp clones were CD4 or CD8 was inferred by matching scalp TCRbeta sequences against CD4 and CD8 repertoires sorted from blood. TCRdb provides this immuneACCESS table in a form limited to in-frame rearrangements. Some clones are lacking; in checked studies, under half of them reflect an unresolved V gene, and why the rest are absent is not known. The V and J calls and clone size come from that table; D and trimming were worked out from the DNA. This sample lists 130,000 to 150,000 clones; approximately 49% were detected once. The ten largest clones capture over 0.75% of the sample.

This sample was taken from a study of CD8+ T cells in alopecia areata listed by TCRdb under 2018. In the study overall: The treated patients took part in an open-label pilot trial in which moderate-to-severe alopecia areata was treated with oral tofacitinib at 5 to 10 mg twice daily. Tofacitinib was given for 6 to 18 months, followed by 6 months of follow-up off drug to assess delayed response and recurrence. In both human patients and the C3H/HeJ mouse model, the study applied high-throughput TCRbeta sequencing to look at T cell clonal expansion in alopecia areata. Human TCRbeta sequencing covered scalp tissue and sorted CD4+ and CD8+ peripheral blood T cells from patchy and totalis/universalis alopecia areata patients and healthy controls. Tofacitinib-treated patients had biopsies at baseline and at 4 and 24 weeks of treatment, with a later scalp biopsy in several patients. Scalp clonality was compared among normal scalp (n=4), patchy alopecia areata scalp (n=8), and alopecia totalis/universalis scalp (n=8). RNA was obtained with the PAXgene miRNA kit for fixed scalp, the miRNeasy kit for PBMCs, and the RNeasy kit for mouse skin. TCRbeta CDR3 regions were amplified by immunoSEQ multiplex PCR with 35 Vbeta forward and 13 Jbeta reverse primers.

What the study reported, not specific to this receptor: Shared TCR sequences between patients were less evident than in mice, which may be partly attributable to HLA diversity in the patient population. Scalp TCR repertoire analysis is complicated because resident alphabeta T cells in normal human skin are also sequenced, whereas mouse skin is dominated by gammadelta T cells. Compared with normal scalp, lesional scalp, particularly in alopecia totalis/universalis, had higher clonality and more expanded CD8+ clones, which suggests antigenic drive.

The V and J segments used are TRBV4-2 and TRBJ1-4, with a tentative D gene TRBD1 over 5 matching bases. The TCR comes from a human donor with alopecia areata. Sample: CD4+ T cells sorted from blood, taken at week 0. The DNA is TGTGCCAGCAGCCAAGGAGAAGGGGATGCAACTAATGAAAAACTGTTTTTT. The resulting protein is CASSQGEGDATNEKLFF.